This TCR beta chain was captured in a study of cytomegalovirus exposure and HLA in healthy donors. Study-level information: The study's early data release held tens of millions of unique TCRs from HLA-typed donors.

Study-wide findings and caveats: The analysis excluded some indistinguishable V segments, including TRBV6-2 and TRBV6-3. Reports indicated that the classifier achieved high specificity and sensitivity in diagnosing cytomegalovirus status. The likely origin of a cluster of highly shared sequence variants was a sequencing artifact.

Primers included in the PCR were 60 Vbeta and 13 Jbeta primers. The protocol was immunoSEQ multiplex PCR, while the TCRdb copy is restricted to in-frame clones and leaves out a portion. The table includes 200,000 or so clones, about 81% detected once. Remarks on this clone: Its specificity is unknown.

The CDR3 consists of 15 residues. Germline lookup yields CDR1 LNHDA and CDR2 SQIVND (reference sequence). V gave up 4 bases and J gave up 0 bases, with 10 bases separating them. The chain employs TRBV19 and TRBJ1-5; D is uncertain. Source material: PBMCs. The receptor's source is a young woman in good health and CMV-seropositive. The CDR3 region is CASSNEGYSNQPQHF. CDR3 DNA: TGTGCCAGTAGTAATGAGGGCTATAGCAATCAGCCCCAGCATTTT.